The 25 T cell receptor beta chains below come from one sample, sequenced in a study of response to subunit inactivated influenza vaccine. MiXCR, applied by TCRdb to the RT-PCR reads, yields one record per CDR3 protein. There are about 540,000 distinct CDR3 sequences in the sample; under 30% occur only once, and around 2.8% lies in the top ten. In addition, the sample was reused for a study of T cells expressing NK-cell markers. From that paper: 5'RACE template switching with UMIs produced the TCR beta cDNA.

This sample comprised CD4+ T cells sorted from PBMCs, obtained roughly 12 days after vaccination. The source is a man aged 45-65 years who received an inactivated influenza vaccine.

This chain connects TRBV21-1 to TRBJ2-7; the D call of TRBD1 is as the table states it, not checked on the DNA. TRBV21-1 represents a pseudogene. The CDR3 loop spans 18 amino acids. The CDR3 here is CASSKGKVDRELSYEQYF. In DNA form, the CDR3 reads TGTGCCAGCAGCAAAGGAAAAGTAGACAGGGAACTCTCCTACGAGCAGTACTTC.

V and J are TRBV20-1 and TRBJ2-5; the match to TRBD2 covers 14 bases. The CDR3 sequence is 15 residues long. J gave up 3 bases and V 3 bases, and 3 bases lay outside the gene matches. CDR1 and CDR2 (germline): DFQATT, SNEGSKA (reference sequence). The CDR3 loop is CSASWTSGGKETQYF. The CDR3 DNA sequence: TGCAGTGCTAGCTGGACTAGCGGGGGGAAAGAGACCCAGTACTTC.

This clonotype has more than one count but fewer than ten. This chain joins TRBV4-1 and TRBJ2-3; 9 nucleotides align to TRBD2. V was clipped by 0 bases and J by 4 bases; unmatched bases: 8. The CDR3 runs to 17 residues. Germline CDR1 reads MGHRA; CDR2 reads YSYEKL. The CDR3 DNA sequence: TGCGCCAGCAGCCAAGATCTAGCGGGGACCCTCCCAGATACGCAGTATTTT. Its protein is CASSQDLAGTLPDTQYF.

This rearrangement joins TRBV2 to TRBJ2-2, with D possibly matching TRBD1 (6 bases). Germline assignment: CDR1 SNHLY and CDR2 FYNNEI. The CDR3 length is 16 residues. Trimming cost V 7 bases and J 1 base, with 16 bases left between them. CDR3 DNA: TGTGCCAGCAACTTCTGGGGGACAAAGAACACCGGGGAGCTGTTTTTT. Translation: CASNFWGTKNTGELFF. Combining the CDR3 with reference TRBV2 and TRBJ2-2 gives the whole variable domain EPEVTQTPSHQVTQMGQEVILRCVPISNHLYFYWYRQILGQKVEFLVSFYNNEISEKSEIFDDQFSVERPDGSNFTLKIRSTKLEDSAMYFCASNFWGTKNTGELFFGEGSRLTVL.

The sample holds many counts of this clonotype. The V call is TRBV12-3 or TRBV12-4, the J call TRBJ2-2; D gene uncertain. This CDR3 has 17 amino acids. V was trimmed by 7 bases and J by 4 bases, leaving 22 bases between them. The CDR3, as DNA: TGTGCCAGCATTGATGATTTAGCCCTAGGCCCCACCGGGGAGCTGTTTTTT. Translated, it gives CASIDDLALGPTGELFF.

V and J are TRBV2 and TRBJ2-7; 8 bases fit TRBD2. CDR3 size: 14 residues. Trimming at V came to 6 bases and at J to 3 bases, leaving 7 bases not matched to a gene. Germline CDR1 SNHLY, CDR2 FYNNEI. CDR3: CASRESGSYYEQYF. CDR3 nucleotides: TGTGCCAGCAGGGAGAGCGGGAGCTACTACGAGCAGTACTTC.

This clonotype turned up a few times. V is TRBV2 and J is TRBJ2-3, with 11 nucleotides matching TRBD2. Germline loops: CDR1 SNHLY, CDR2 FYNNEI. Trimming cost V 7 bases and J 4 bases; bases outside gene matches: 7. The CDR3 loop spans 15 amino acids. The CDR3 DNA follows: TGTGCCAGCAAAAGACTAGCGGGAAACGCAGATACGCAGTATTTT. Encoded protein: CASKRLAGNADTQYF.

This clonotype was seen only a few times. The V gene is TRBV10-3, the J gene TRBJ1-5; no definite D call. Trimming pared 10 bases from V and 9 bases from J, leaving 13 bases between. Germline CDR1 is ENHRY and CDR2 is SYGVKD. The CDR3 extends over 11 amino acids. The CDR3, as DNA: TGTGCCACCCAGTCGGGTGGGCCCCAGCATTTT. Residues: CATQSGGPQHF.

This rearrangement joins TRBV5-6 to TRBJ2-1; TRBD2 is a possible D gene (6 bases). Germline CDR1 and CDR2: SGHDT and YYEEEE. V lost 3 bases, J lost 3 bases, and 16 bases lay in between. The CDR3 totals 16 residues. The DNA of the CDR3 is TGTGCCAGCAGCTCTGTGACTTGGGGGGTCTACAATGAGCAGTTCTTC. This codes for CASSSVTWGVYNEQFF.

This clonotype has just one count. J is TRBJ2-5 and V is TRBV20-1, with D possibly TRBD2 on 6 matching bases. From germline, CDR1 is DFQATT and CDR2 SNEGSKA (reference sequence). V shed 7 bases and J shed 0 bases, with 15 bases lying between them. The CDR3 covers 14 residues. The CDR3 region has the DNA TGCAGTGGTGTTCGGGGGTGGTACCAAGAGACCCAGTACTTC. Translated, it gives CSGVRGWYQETQYF.

This clonotype was detected a few times. The chain couples TRBV19 to TRBJ2-1; a weak D match, TRBD1 (6 bases). The ends were cut back, 6 bases at V and 6 bases at J, with 18 bases in the middle. Germline lookup yields CDR1 LNHDA and CDR2 SQIVND (reference sequence). The length of the CDR3 is 15 residues. Here the CDR3 DNA reads TGTGCCAGTAGGGGTTCTGGACAGATTCTCAATGAGCAGTTCTTC. Translated: CASRGSGQILNEQFF. The full variable domain, completed using reference TRBV19 and TRBJ2-1, is DGGITQSPKYLFRKEGQNVTLSCEQNLNHDAMYWYRQDPGQGLRLIYYSQIVNDFQKGDIAEGYSVSREKKESFPLTVTSAQKNPTAFYLCASRGSGQILNEQFFGPGTRLTVL.

The table lists this clonotype with a count of one. V and J are TRBV5-1 and TRBJ1-3; 8 nucleotides align to TRBD1. CDR1 is SGHRS and CDR2 is YFSETQ in the germline V gene. This CDR3 region has 16 residues. V shed 3 bases and J 3 bases; nucleotides not matched to a gene: 8. The CDR3 DNA reads as TGCGCCAGCAGCTGGACAGGGAGCACGGGTGGAAACACCATATATTTT. It is translated as CASSWTGSTGGNTIYF.

The chain links TRBV11-2 to TRBJ2-1; D is ambiguous. Trimming took 2 bases from V and 10 from J, leaving 15 bases between them. Germline V gene lookup returns CDR1 SGHAT and CDR2 FQNNGV. The CDR3 totals 14 residues. CDR3 nucleotide sequence: TGTGCCAGCAGCTTAAGCCAAGCAATGAAGGAGCAGTTCTTC. This encodes CASSLSQAMKEQFF.

V and J are TRBV7-2 and TRBJ2-5, with 9 bases fitting TRBD2. CDR1 SGHTA and CDR2 FQGNSA come from the germline V gene. CDR3 length: 15 amino acids. J gave up 1 base and V 1 base, and 1 base lay outside the gene matches. The chain's CDR3 is CASSLDSGGQETQYF. In DNA, the CDR3 is TGTGCCAGCAGCTTAGATAGCGGGGGCCAAGAGACCCAGTACTTC.

The chain joins TRBV4-3 to TRBJ2-3; 13 nucleotides line up with TRBD2. Looked up from germline, CDR1 is LGHNA and CDR2 is YSLEER. The CDR3 is made up of 15 amino acids. Losses at the gene ends were 2 bases for V and 10 bases for J; bases not matched to a gene: 6. DNA of the CDR3: TGCGCCAGCAGCCAACCCGGGACTAGCGGGGCTCCGCAGTATTTT. Residues: CASSQPGTSGAPQYF.

This clonotype was detected many times. This chain connects TRBV12-3 or TRBV12-4 to TRBJ1-2, with 7 nucleotides matching TRBD1. This CDR3 has 13 amino acids. Unmatched junction bases numbered 11, after V lost 7 bases and J lost 9 bases. CDR3 amino acids: CASTPGQPMRYTF. CDR3 in DNA: TGTGCCAGCACCCCGGGACAGCCTATGCGCTACACCTTC.

Only a few counts were recorded for this clonotype. The chain uses TRBV6-1 and TRBJ1-3, with D possibly matching TRBD1 (5 bases). Germline CDR1 MNHNS, CDR2 SASEGT. The CDR3 is 14 amino acids. V was cut by 7 bases and J by 0 bases, with 10 bases left in between. As DNA, the CDR3 is TGTGCCAGCAAGAACCAGGGCTCTGGAAACACCATATATTTT. It codes for CASKNQGSGNTIYF.

Many counts were recorded for this clonotype. The V and J genes are TRBV5-1 and TRBJ1-2; 7 bases map to TRBD1. Germline V gene sequence: CDR1 SGHRS, CDR2 YFSETQ. CDR3 size: 15 residues. V shed 4 bases, J shed 0 bases, and the junction held 6 bases outside the gene matches. As DNA, the CDR3 is TGCGCCAGCAGCCAGGGGGGGACGGCTAACTATGGCTACACCTTC. Its protein product is CASSQGGTANYGYTF. The complete variable domain, with remaining parts taken from reference TRBV5-1 and TRBJ1-2, reads KAGVTQTPRYLIKTRGQQVTLSCSPISGHRSVSWYQQTPGQGLQFLFEYFSETQRNKGNFPGRFSGRQFSNSRSEMNVSTLELGDSALYLCASSQGGTANYGYTFGSGTRLTVV.

This chain uses TRBV20-1 with TRBJ2-2, with D perhaps matching TRBD1 or TRBD2 (6 bases each). From germline, CDR1 is DFQATT and CDR2 SNEGSKA (reference sequence). V shed 0 bases and J shed 0 bases, with 11 bases lying between them. The CDR3 is made up of 16 amino acids. The CDR3 spells CSARDEGGANTGELFF. The CDR3 nucleotides read TGCAGTGCTAGAGATGAGGGGGGCGCGAACACCGGGGAGCTGTTTTTT.

The chain uses TRBV7-2 and TRBJ2-7; D might be TRBD2 (5 bases). Trimming removed 1 base at V and 5 bases at J, with 15 bases between. The CDR3 covers 15 residues. Per the germline V gene, CDR1 is SGHTA and CDR2 is FQGNSA. The chain's CDR3 is CASSLDGLASHEQYF. In DNA, the CDR3 is TGTGCCAGCAGCTTAGATGGGCTAGCTTCCCACGAGCAGTACTTC.

The chain recombines TRBV4-2 with TRBJ1-5, with 9 bases lining up with TRBD1. V shed 1 base, J shed 5 bases, and the junction held 3 bases outside the gene matches. The CDR3 sequence is 15 residues long. Germline assignment: CDR1 LGHNA and CDR2 YNFKEQ. DNA for the CDR3: TGTGCCAGCAGCCAAGGAGACAGGGGGGATCAGCCCCAGCATTTT. Translation gives CASSQGDRGDQPQHF.

This clonotype was counted at least ten times. The genes are TRBV29-1 and TRBJ2-3; tentative D call: TRBD1 (5 bases). The CDR3 contains 13 residues. V shed 7 bases and J shed 4 bases, with 15 bases lying between them. CDR1 is SQVTM, CDR2 ANQGSEA, per germline. CDR3 in amino acids: CSGLSGPADTQYF. The CDR3 DNA reads as TGCAGCGGGTTGTCAGGGCCGGCAGATACGCAGTATTTT.

The DNA for the CDR3 is TGTGCCAGCAGCTTACAGACAGGGGCTAATGAGCAGTTCTTC. It codes for CASSLQTGANEQFF. This chain connects TRBV9 to TRBJ2-1; 8 bases align to TRBD1. The ends lost 4 bases at V and 7 bases at J; junction bases unmatched: 7. The CDR3 is 14 amino acids. CDR1 and CDR2 from the germline V gene are SGDLS and YYNGEE.

This clonotype was detected ten times or more. This chain joins TRBV4-3 and TRBJ2-7; 9 bases agree with TRBD1. V lost 4 bases and J lost 3; bases outside the gene matches: 1. Germline V gene lookup returns CDR1 LGHNA and CDR2 YSLEER. The CDR3 is 13 residues long. CDR3 region: CASSRDRDYEQYF. Here the CDR3 DNA reads TGCGCCAGCAGCCGGGACAGGGACTACGAGCAGTACTTC.

The rearrangement links TRBV7-2 to TRBJ1-4, with 8 bases that match TRBD1. The germline gives CDR1 SGHTA, CDR2 FQGNSA. Germline trimming cut 5 bases from V and 6 bases from J; bases unmatched to any gene: 8. This CDR3 region has 15 residues. The CDR3 DNA reads as TGTGCCAGCAGCCTTGACAGGGGATGGGATGAAAAACTGTTTTTT. Its protein product is CASSLDRGWDEKLFF.